The 2 T cell receptor beta chains presented below share a single source sample, sequenced in a study of early T cells in non-severe SARS-CoV-2 infection. TCRdb recomputed calls from the 5' RACE reads with MiXCR, one row per CDR3 protein. The sample carries tens of thousands of distinct CDR3 sequences, around 5.6% recorded once. Material: whole blood. The receptor source for this set is an adult who was a healthcare worker with PCR-confirmed SARS-CoV-2 infection or an uninfected control (not recorded which).

This clonotype occurred a few times. The chain carries TRBV5-1 and TRBJ1-1; D is uncertain. Germline V gene lookup returns CDR1 SGHRS and CDR2 YFSETQ. The CDR3 covers 16 residues. V was pared by 2 bases and J by 0 bases, with 14 bases between. This chain's CDR3 is CASSFSSRALNTEAFF. The CDR3 nucleotides are TGCGCCAGCAGCTTTTCCTCGAGGGCCTTGAACACTGAAGCTTTCTTT. Combining the CDR3 with reference TRBV5-1 and TRBJ1-1 gives the whole variable domain KAGVTQTPRYLIKTRGQQVTLSCSPISGHRSVSWYQQTPGQGLQFLFEYFSETQRNKGNFPGRFSGRQFSNSRSEMNVSTLELGDSALYLCASSFSSRALNTEAFFGQGTRLTVV.

This clonotype occurred many times. The chain carries TRBV18 and TRBJ2-4; 9 bases match TRBD1. V shed 3 bases, J shed 0 bases, and the junction held 3 bases outside the gene matches. CDR3 length equals 16 residues. CDR1 and CDR2 (germline): KGHSH, LQKENI. The CDR3 coding sequence is TGTGCCAGCTCACCCGGGACAGGGCTAGCCAAAAACATTCAGTACTTC. The encoded protein is CASSPGTGLAKNIQYF. Variable domain in full (rest from reference TRBV18 and TRBJ2-4): NAGVMQNPRHLVRRRGQEARLRCSPMKGHSHVYWYRQLPEEGLKFMVYLQKENIIDESGMPKERFSAEFPKEGPSILRIQQVVRGDSAAYFCASSPGTGLAKNIQYFGAGTRLSVL.